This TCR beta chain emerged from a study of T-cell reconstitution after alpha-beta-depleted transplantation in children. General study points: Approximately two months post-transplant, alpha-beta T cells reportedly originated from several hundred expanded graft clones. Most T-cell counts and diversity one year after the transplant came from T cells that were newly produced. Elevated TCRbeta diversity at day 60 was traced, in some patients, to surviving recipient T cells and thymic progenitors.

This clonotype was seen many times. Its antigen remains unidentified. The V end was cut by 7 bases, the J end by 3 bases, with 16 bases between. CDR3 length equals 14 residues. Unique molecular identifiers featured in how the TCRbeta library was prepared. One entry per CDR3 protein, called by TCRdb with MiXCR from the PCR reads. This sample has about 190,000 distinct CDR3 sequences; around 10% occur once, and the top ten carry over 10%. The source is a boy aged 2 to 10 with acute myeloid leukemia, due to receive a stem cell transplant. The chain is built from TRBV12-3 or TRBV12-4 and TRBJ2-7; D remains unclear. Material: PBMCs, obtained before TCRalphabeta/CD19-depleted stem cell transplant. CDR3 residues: CASTHWGVIYEQYF. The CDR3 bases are TGTGCCAGCACCCATTGGGGTGTTATCTACGAGCAGTACTTC.